The following is a T cell receptor (beta chain) sequence with its context. Antigen specificity is unknown. Germline V gene sequence: CDR1 SQVTM, CDR2 ANQGSEA. With 7 bases removed from V and 2 bases from J, the gap between germline ends came to 17 bases. CDR3 length: 14 amino acids. The data belong to a study of OX40 agonist ivuxolimab in advanced cancers. The method was immunoSEQ multiplex PCR; TCRdb's version includes in-frame clones alone and lacks a portion of them. The sample carries some 100,000 clones, approximately 90% recorded once. Points from the study as a whole: CD4+ and CD8+ T cells in blood underwent clonal expansion by week 6 at 0.1 to 3.0 mg/kg.

The specimen comprised CD4+ or CD8+ T cells sorted from blood, sampled in a trial of the OX40 agonist ivuxolimab. This TCR came from an adult with an advanced solid tumor such as melanoma, head and neck, liver or kidney cancer. V is TRBV29-1 and J is TRBJ1-1, with D unclear. The CDR3 DNA reads TGCAGCGCTAAGAGAGAACAAACCAACACTGAAGCTTTCTTT. Amino acids: CSAKREQTNTEAFF. Drawing the rest from reference TRBV29-1 and TRBJ1-1, the complete variable domain is SAVISQKPSRDICQRGTSLTIQCQVDSQVTMMFWYRQQPGQSLTLIATANQGSEATYESGFVIDKFPISRPNLTFSTLTVSNMSPEDSSIYLCSAKREQTNTEAFFGQGTRLTVV.